Each of the 9 T cell receptor beta chains below was sequenced from the same sample in a study of blood T cell repertoires in COVID-19. Assay: immunoSEQ multiplex PCR; the TCRdb copy retains only in-frame clones and omits some. The sample holds about 120,000 clones, about 85% seen once. The sample taken for sequencing was peripheral blood. The receptor set was obtained from a man aged 55-75 years with acute or convalescent COVID-19.

The rearrangement uses TRBV5-5 and TRBJ2-7; TRBD1 might be the D (6 bases). This CDR3 has 15 amino acids. V was cut by 0 bases and J by 1 base, with 11 bases left in between. The germline V gene encodes CDR1 SGHKS and CDR2 YYEKEE (reference sequence). CDR3 region: CASSLGPQGSYEQYF. The CDR3 DNA is TGTGCCAGCAGCTTGGGTCCTCAGGGGTCCTACGAGCAGTACTTC. Looking up the rest from reference TRBV5-5 and TRBJ2-7 gives the full variable domain: DAGVTQSPTHLIKTRGQQVTLRCSPISGHKSVSWYQQVLGQGPQFIFQYYEKEERGRGNFPDRFSARQFPNYSSELNVNALLLGDSALYLCASSLGPQGSYEQYFGPGTRLTVT.

V is TRBV10-3 and J is TRBJ1-1; 9 nucleotides align to TRBD1. The CDR3 has 15 residues. The J segment lost 5 bases and the V segment lost 0 bases, leaving 4 bases of the junction unmatched. CDR1 and CDR2 (germline): ENHRY, SYGVKD. The CDR3 sequence: CAISESPDRGTEAFF. The CDR3 DNA is TGTGCCATCAGTGAGTCTCCGGACAGGGGTACTGAAGCTTTCTTT.

As DNA, the CDR3 is TGTGCCAGCAGCGCGAGGGGGACAGGGGGCTACGAGCAGTACTTC. Protein product: CASSARGTGGYEQYF. This chain joins TRBV5-4 and TRBJ2-7; 11 nucleotides align to TRBD1. CDR3 length: 15 amino acids. From germline, CDR1 is SGHNT and CDR2 YYREEE (reference sequence). V dropped 4 bases and J dropped 3; count of bases not matched to a gene: 6.

CDR3 sequence: CASSSRGQNEKLFF. The CDR3 DNA reads as TGTGCCAGCAGCTCGCGGGGACAGAATGAAAAACTGTTTTTT. The chain carries TRBV7-2 and TRBJ1-4, with 7 bases matching TRBD1. The CDR3 has 14 residues. Germline assignment: CDR1 SGHTA and CDR2 FQGNSA. Trimming took 4 bases from V and 5 from J; bases not matched to a gene: 4.

J is TRBJ2-3 and V is TRBV7-9; tentative D call: TRBD2 (6 bases). V was trimmed by 3 bases and J by 0 bases, leaving 10 bases between them. Germline V gene lookup returns CDR1 SEHNR and CDR2 FQNEAQ (reference sequence). The CDR3 covers 15 residues. The CDR3: CASSFLAGSTDTQYF. The CDR3, as DNA: TGTGCCAGCAGCTTCTTGGCGGGAAGCACAGATACGCAGTATTTT. Full variable domain (outside the CDR3, taken from reference TRBV7-9 and TRBJ2-3): DTGVSQNPRHKITKRGQNVTFRCDPISEHNRLYWYRQTLGQGPEFLTYFQNEAQLEKSRLLSDRFSAERPKGSFSTLEIQRTEQGDSAMYLCASSFLAGSTDTQYFGPGTRLTVL.

The V and J genes are TRBV28 and TRBJ2-7, with TRBD2 as a possible D gene (5 bases). In germline, CDR1 is MDHEN, CDR2 SYDVKM. The V end lost 10 bases, the J end lost 7 bases, and 17 bases lay between the germline ends. The length of the CDR3 is 12 residues. CDR3 sequence (DNA): TGTGCCACCTCCAAGGGTAGGAGGGAGCAGTACTTC. Encoded protein: CATSKGRREQYF.

This clone has a handful of counts. The V gene is TRBV9, the J gene TRBJ1-1; D possibly corresponds to TRBD1 (6 bases). This CDR3 is 15 amino acids long. V gave up 0 bases and J gave up 2 bases, with 11 bases separating them. Germline V gene sequence: CDR1 SGDLS, CDR2 YYNGEE. The CDR3 DNA reads as TGTGCCAGCAGCGTAGACCCAGGGGCAAACACTGAAGCTTTCTTT. This gives the protein CASSVDPGANTEAFF.

V usage is TRBV6-5 and J usage is TRBJ2-1, with D possibly being TRBD2 (5 bases). From germline, CDR1 is MNHEY and CDR2 SVGAGI. This CDR3 comprises 15 residues. V was shortened by 4 bases and J by 0 bases, with 10 bases between the two germline ends. Here the CDR3 reads CASSSDAGSYNEQFF. The CDR3 region has the DNA TGTGCCAGCAGTTCGGACGCGGGCTCCTACAATGAGCAGTTCTTC.

This clone was seen many times. This chain uses TRBV13 with TRBJ2-7; D perhaps matches TRBD2 (6 bases). V lost 2 bases and J lost 4, with 6 bases in between. The CDR3 has 12 amino acids. Germline CDR1 reads PRHDT; CDR2 reads FYEKMQ (reference sequence). DNA of the CDR3: TGTGCCAGCAGCTTAAGCGGGTACGAGCAGTACTTC. This translates into CASSLSGYEQYF.